Presented here are 16 T cell receptor beta chains from one specimen sequenced in a study of shared clonotypes between healthy human individuals. Assay used: immunoSEQ multiplex PCR; TCRdb lists only in-frame clones, some missing. Altogether fewer than 3 million clones are present, 85% to 95% being singletons, with the ten largest covering about 0.36%. Sequenced input: naive CD4+ T cells from PBMCs. Indicated subset: CD45RA+ positively selected. These receptors originate from a man younger than 30 in good health. Some clones in this sample may be carry-over from other donors' samples.

This chain connects TRBV7-9 to TRBJ2-5, with D maybe TRBD1 (6 bases). The CDR3 consists of 14 residues. The germline V gene encodes CDR1 SEHNR and CDR2 FQNEAQ (reference sequence). V lost 6 bases, J lost 2 bases, and 13 bases lay in between. CDR3 sequence: CASRAGTQQETQYF. The CDR3 bases are TGTGCCAGCAGAGCCGGGACACAACAAGAGACCCAGTACTTC.

The chain combines TRBV7-9 with TRBJ2-1; 10 nucleotides line up with TRBD2. Unmatched junction bases numbered 13, after V lost 1 base and J lost 4 bases. The CDR3 has 19 residues. Germline V CDR1 and CDR2: SEHNR, FQNEAQ (reference sequence). The CDR3: CASSLVWGASGSQYNEQFF. CDR3 nucleotides: TGTGCCAGCAGCTTAGTGTGGGGGGCTAGCGGGAGTCAATACAATGAGCAGTTCTTC.

V usage is TRBV5-6 and J usage is TRBJ2-5; a possible D gene is TRBD1 (6 bases). V lost 4 bases, J lost 3 bases, and 16 bases lay in between. This CDR3 is built from 15 residues. Germline V gene lookup returns CDR1 SGHDT and CDR2 YYEEEE. The CDR3 reads CASSTTGRVKETQYF. Here the CDR3 DNA reads TGTGCCAGCAGCACTACAGGGCGGGTGAAAGAGACCCAGTACTTC.

The rearrangement links TRBV5-1 to TRBJ2-5; D may be TRBD1 or TRBD2 (5 bases each). This CDR3 spans 15 amino acids. Germline CDR1 is SGHRS and CDR2 is YFSETQ. The germline V and J ends were trimmed by 3 bases and 5 bases, with 17 bases remaining between them. CDR3 sequence reads: CASSWGDRGDETQYF. As DNA, the CDR3 is TGCGCCAGCAGCTGGGGTGATAGGGGAGACGAGACCCAGTACTTC.

V is TRBV6-6 and J is TRBJ2-2, with D perhaps TRBD2 (6 bases). Germline-derived CDR1 and CDR2 are MNHNY and SVGAGI (reference sequence). This CDR3 spans 13 amino acids. V was trimmed by 6 bases and J by 3 bases, leaving 8 bases between them. CDR3 coding DNA: TGTGCCAGCAGGTTAGCGGACACCGGGGAGCTGTTTTTT. Its protein product is CASRLADTGELFF.

J is TRBJ2-5 and V is TRBV4-1; no clear D. V lost 3 bases and J lost 7, with 15 bases in between. The CDR3 totals 14 residues. From germline, CDR1 is MGHRA and CDR2 YSYEKL. The CDR3 bases are TGCGCCAGCAGCCACCTCAGGCTCTGGGGGACCCAGTACTTC. Translation: CASSHLRLWGTQYF.

This rearrangement joins TRBV27 to TRBJ2-7; 7 bases agree with TRBD1. Trimming cost V 4 bases and J 2 bases; bases outside gene matches: 14. This CDR3 is built from 17 residues. The germline CDR1 and CDR2 sequences are MNHEY and SMNVEV (reference sequence). This chain's CDR3 is CASSWSAQWDSPYEQYF. The CDR3 region has the DNA TGTGCCAGCAGTTGGTCCGCCCAGTGGGACAGTCCCTACGAGCAGTACTTC.

The rearrangement joins TRBV9 to TRBJ2-3; TRBD2 is a possible D gene (5 bases). The CDR3 is made up of 18 amino acids. Per the germline V gene, CDR1 is SGDLS and CDR2 is YYNGEE. Trimming removed 2 bases from V and 4 bases from J, with 23 bases in between. Here the CDR3 reads CASSVLSTGYFSSDTQYF. The CDR3 region has the DNA TGTGCCAGCAGCGTCCTAAGTACGGGGTATTTTAGCTCAGATACGCAGTATTTT. Full variable domain (missing parts from reference TRBV9 and TRBJ2-3): DSGVTQTPKHLITATGQRVTLRCSPRSGDLSVYWYQQSLDQGLQFLIQYYNGEERAKGNILERFSAQQFPDLHSELNLSSLELGDSALYFCASSVLSTGYFSSDTQYFGPGTRLTVL.

V is TRBV5-1 and J is TRBJ2-3; TRBD2 matches 13 bases. There are 17 residues in the CDR3. With 1 base clipped from V and 3 bases from J, the junction kept 5 bases outside the gene matches. Germline V gene lookup returns CDR1 SGHRS and CDR2 YFSETQ. The CDR3 DNA sequence: TGCGCCAGCAGCTTGATGGGACTAGCGGGAACGACAGATACGCAGTATTTT. This translates into CASSLMGLAGTTDTQYF.

The V call is TRBV21-1, the J call TRBJ1-2; whether TRBD1, the table's D call, matches the DNA was not checked. TRBV21-1 is a recognized pseudogene. There are 17 residues in the CDR3. The CDR3 DNA sequence: TGTGCCAGCAGCAAAGGAGGGGGTGTGGGGGAAAACTATGGCTACACCTTC. Translating it yields CASSKGGGVGENYGYTF.

The chain has TRBV5-4 and TRBJ2-6; perhaps TRBD1 as D (6 bases). CDR3 length equals 16 residues. The germline V gene has CDR1 SGHNT and CDR2 YYREEE (reference sequence). Trimming took off 4 bases at V and 4 bases at J, with 15 bases between the two ends. CDR3 loop: CASSNPAGTGANVLTF. CDR3 nucleotide sequence: TGTGCCAGCAGCAACCCAGCCGGGACAGGGGCCAACGTCCTGACTTTC.

V is TRBV5-4 and J is TRBJ2-1; 11 bases fit TRBD1. This CDR3 contains 16 residues. V was clipped by 4 bases and J by 12 bases; unmatched bases: 15. Germline V gives CDR1 SGHNT, CDR2 YYREEE (reference sequence). CDR3 DNA: TGTGCCAGCAGCCCACCAGGACAGGGGGCTGTATCTGGGCAGTTCTTC. Translation gives CASSPPGQGAVSGQFF.

This clone was seen more than once but under ten times. The genes are TRBV5-1 and TRBJ1-1; D gene ambiguous. This CDR3 spans 15 amino acids. Germline V gene sequence: CDR1 SGHRS, CDR2 YFSETQ. V was clipped by 5 bases and J by 1 base, with 15 bases between them. As DNA, the CDR3 is TGCGCCAGCAGAACCAATAGCGGACGGAACACTGAAGCTTTCTTT. Translation: CASRTNSGRNTEAFF.

The genes are TRBV7-2 and TRBJ2-5, with a tentative D call TRBD2 (6 bases). CDR3 length: 15 residues. Trimming stripped 1 base from V and 2 bases from J, with 11 bases between. From germline, CDR1 is SGHTA and CDR2 FQGNSA. CDR3 DNA: TGTGCCAGCAGCTTAGTAGGCGGGGTTCAAGAGACCCAGTACTTC. Its translation: CASSLVGGVQETQYF.

The chain uses TRBV7-9 and TRBJ2-2, with D possibly called TRBD1 or TRBD2 (5 bases each). Trimming left V 2 bases short and J 3 bases short, with 16 bases between. The CDR3 loop spans 17 amino acids. Germline V gene sequence: CDR1 SEHNR, CDR2 FQNEAQ (reference sequence). CDR3 nucleotide sequence: TGTGCCAGCAGCTTACAACCAGGGTGGGGGTACACCGGGGAGCTGTTTTTT. Its translation: CASSLQPGWGYTGELFF. Looking up the rest from reference TRBV7-9 and TRBJ2-2 gives the full variable domain: DTGVSQNPRHKITKRGQNVTFRCDPISEHNRLYWYRQTLGQGPEFLTYFQNEAQLEKSRLLSDRFSAERPKGSFSTLEIQRTEQGDSAMYLCASSLQPGWGYTGELFFGEGSRLTVL.

This clone was found a few times. V is TRBV18 and J is TRBJ2-7; D ambiguous. Trimming cost V 2 bases and J 2 bases, with 10 bases left between them. Germline lookup yields CDR1 KGHSH and CDR2 LQKENI. The CDR3 has 14 amino acids. This chain's CDR3 is CASSPSSGPYEQYF. Written as DNA, the CDR3 is TGTGCCAGCTCACCATCTTCCGGACCCTACGAGCAGTACTTC.